This T cell receptor (beta chain) was found in a study of cytomegalovirus exposure and HLA in healthy donors. General study points: The authors later linked a missense DCLRE1C variant to TCR beta V- and J-gene trimming. An Asian-associated ancestry cluster reportedly showed fewer N-insertions than the approximately 600-donor mean in a later analysis. It was shown in a later analysis that HLA-associated TCR beta chains were more clonally expanded than other, equally common chains.

V shed 2 bases and J shed 4 bases, with 15 bases lying between them. The CDR3 sequence is 15 residues long. CDR1 GTSNPN and CDR2 SVGIG come from the germline V gene (reference sequence). This clone was detected only once. Its antigen is unidentified. PCR employed 60 Vbeta and 13 Jbeta primers. As processed by the authors: There were 70 million to 95 million unique TCR beta chains by a later count, and approximately 10 million of them were shared. Only in-frame clones appear in the TCRdb table, and some are missing; sequencing was by immunoSEQ multiplex PCR. That table is the source of V, J and clone size, and D and trimming were worked out from the DNA. The sample holds about 160,000 clones, 80% to 90% seen once.

This clonotype was sampled from a woman aged 18 to 35 in good health and CMV-seronegative. V is TRBV30 and J is TRBJ1-3; D is perhaps TRBD1 (5 bases). Source material: PBMCs. The CDR3 DNA reads TGTGCCTGGAGTCTACCGGGACTCTCAGGAAACACCATATATTTT. This translates into CAWSLPGLSGNTIYF.